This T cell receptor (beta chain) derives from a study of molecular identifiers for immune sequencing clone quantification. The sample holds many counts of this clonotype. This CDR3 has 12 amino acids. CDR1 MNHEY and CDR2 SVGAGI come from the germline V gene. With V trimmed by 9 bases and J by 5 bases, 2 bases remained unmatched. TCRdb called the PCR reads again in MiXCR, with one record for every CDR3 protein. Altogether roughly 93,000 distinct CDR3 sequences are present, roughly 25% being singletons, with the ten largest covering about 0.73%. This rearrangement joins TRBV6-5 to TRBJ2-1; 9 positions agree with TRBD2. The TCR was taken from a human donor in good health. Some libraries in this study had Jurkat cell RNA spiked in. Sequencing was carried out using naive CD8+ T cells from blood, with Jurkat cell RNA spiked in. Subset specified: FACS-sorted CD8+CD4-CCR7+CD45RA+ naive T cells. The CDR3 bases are TGTGCCAGGACTAGCGGTCACAATGAGCAGTTCTTC. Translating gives CARTSGHNEQFF.